A single TCR beta chain is shown here with its context. The antigen is unknown. The CDR3 is made up of 15 amino acids. Deletions cut 1 base from V and 4 bases from J, with 13 bases between. CDR1 MNHNY and CDR2 SVGAGI come from the germline V gene (reference sequence). This entry comes from a study of OX40 agonist ivuxolimab in advanced cancers. At the level of the study: Among those treated, three patients had partial responses, one with hepatocellular carcinoma and two with cutaneous melanoma. Study conclusions and caveats: Clonal expansion from baseline to week 6 occurred in both CD4+ and CD8+ T cells. There were, on average, more expanded clones in CD8+ T cells than in CD4+. Among the lowest peripheral clonal expansion occurred in 0.1-3.0 mg/kg partial responders.

Data came from immunoSEQ multiplex PCR; TCRdb stores just in-frame clones and leaves some out. This table holds under 80,000 clones, roughly 85% found once. The rearrangement uses TRBV6-6 and TRBJ1-2; D remains ambiguous. The sequence was obtained from an adult with an advanced solid tumor such as melanoma, head and neck, liver or kidney cancer. The source was CD4+ or CD8+ T cells sorted from blood, collected in a trial of the OX40 agonist ivuxolimab. The CDR3 here is CASSYYPGDGYGYTF. The CDR3 DNA is TGTGCCAGCAGTTACTATCCCGGGGATGGCTATGGCTACACCTTC.